The T cell receptor beta chain described here comes from a study of CD8 T cells in Susac syndrome. Study-level results: In its TCR sequencing and HLA analysis, the study acknowledged that the number of individuals was relatively small.

CDR3 length: 12 residues. Germline assignment: CDR1 MNHEY and CDR2 SVGAGI. Trimming pared 6 bases from V and 8 bases from J, leaving 13 bases between. To note about this clonotype: No antigen is known for it.

A quantity of about 0.5 to 1 ug RNA underwent reverse transcription using random hexamers. It was immunoSEQ multiplex PCR that amplified TCR beta CDR3 across 54 Vbeta and 13 Jbeta. TCRdb analysed the immunoSEQ multiplex PCR reads with MiXCR anew, one entry per CDR3 protein. The sample includes approximately 270,000 distinct CDR3 sequences, 93% seen only once; the top ten take less than 0.075%. The clonotype was recovered from a human donor with multiple sclerosis. The V and J genes are TRBV6-5 and TRBJ1-2; D may be TRBD1 (6 bases). Sequenced material: CD4+ T cells from PBMCs. This CDR3 is CASSSGARGYTF. For the CDR3, the DNA is TGTGCCAGCAGCTCGGGGGCGCGGGGCTACACCTTC.